This T cell receptor beta chain derives from a study of T cell responses to AZD1222 COVID-19 vaccine (dated by TCRdb to the early 2020s). About the investigation overall: AZD1222 recipients given second doses at about 4 weeks or at about 12 weeks were pooled, since spike-specific TCR depth and breadth were not found to differ between the two schedules. Enrollment into the trials was organized by age into subgroups of 18-55, 56-69 and 70-plus years, and those subgroups contained around 150, 28 and 57 TCR-sequenced participants, respectively. A total of 233 trial participants underwent TCR sequencing, of whom 207 had received two doses of AZD1222 and 26 had received two doses of the MenACWY control vaccine. The paper as a whole reports these results and caveats: Participants were mostly white British and included more females than males, and it was suggested by the authors that clonal diversity may have been underestimated. The 56-69-year group was small, and its depth increase did not reach significance, likely because of low power. The whole spike protein was spanned by vaccine-associated CD4 TCRs, and dominant responses were seen in regions 160-218 and 743-854. Epitopes outside the regions mutated in the B.1.351 and B.1.1.7 variants were reportedly recognized by nearly half of the unique spike-specific TCRs. No day 14 peak-response samples were available, so repertoires were characterized only after the peak T cell response. Spike-specific TCR breadth and depth rose significantly after two AZD1222 doses compared with day 0 and with MenACWY recipients. Conclusions about previously exposed vaccinees are limited because only six or seven AZD1222 recipients were SARS-CoV-2 seropositive at baseline.

This specimen's time point label, per the study, means: baseline before first vaccination. Vaccinee samples were obtained from the UK trials COV001 and COV002, which included a single-blind randomized controlled phase 2/3 trial of AZD1222 (ChAdOx1 nCoV-19) in healthy adults. Trial participant PBMC samples were collected at day 0 and day 28 after the second dose for TCRbeta chain sequencing. In regard to this clone: Its recognized antigen is unknown. Base qualities were left out, and no much larger clone turns up one base away.

The CDR3 regions of human TCRbeta chains were analyzed by immunosequencing. As for the authors' bioinformatics: TCRs in the repertoires were compared against a reference library of SARS-CoV-2-specific TCRs that had been generated with the MIRA antigen-specificity platform. Breadth was defined as the fraction of unique TCRs that were SARS-CoV-2-associated. Depth was defined as the fraction of total T cells that were SARS-CoV-2-associated. Using the MIRA data, every spike-specific TCR was mapped to the spike region that the TCR reacted to and assigned to either a CD4 or a CD8 class. Log10-transformed breadth and depth values were compared by one-way ANOVA with Sidak's multiple comparisons tests. TCRdb took over this immuneACCESS table, retaining in-frame rearrangements with V and J assigned. Such tables are incomplete; in checked studies, under half of the missing clones stem from an unresolved V gene, and the remainder is unexplained. V, J and clone size derive from that table, while D and trimming were established from the DNA sequence. The sample table shows 75,000 to 90,000 clones, and almost 80% are seen once. The ten largest account for around 21% of the sample.

Specimen: peripheral blood, collected on day 0 of AZD1222 vaccination. The source is an adult in good health.

The CDR3 protein is CASSDPTRQGRNEQFF. The nucleotide sequence reads as follows: TGTGCCAGCAGTGACCCTACCCGACAGGGTAGGAATGAGCAGTTCTTC. The sequence links TRBV25-1 to TRBJ2-1, with 7 junctional bases fitting TRBD1. Trimming leaves V shorter by 3 bases and J shorter by 7 bases, with the junction holding 12 bases beyond the gene matches. The CDR3 starts with the cysteine, ends with the phenylalanine, and has 16 residues. The entry retains the CDR3 DNA only, 48 bases that are in frame from base 1. CDR1 MGHDK and CDR2 SYGVNS were looked up in the germline V gene.